Given below is one T cell receptor (beta chain) in context. The specificity of this receptor is unknown. No much larger clonotype is one base removed from it; base qualities were not supplied. This record belongs to a study of human T cells and chemical hapten exposure (dated by TCRdb to the early 2020s). For the study in its entirety: Libraries were pooled for sequencing, and per-sample TCR yields varied mainly because of small differences in library volumes within the pool. The study tracked peripheral blood TCR repertoire changes in vivo during primary and secondary sensitization to the hapten diphenylcyclopropenone (DPC) in alopecia patients. For every blood RNA sample, sequencing covered both the TCR alpha and TCR beta chains. What the authors observed across the whole study: Repeated subsampling changed both the strength of the expansion versus patch-test correlation and the threshold at which the correlation became significant. The number of TCRs above 1 in 1000 frequency did not change with DPC sensitization; there was no evidence of global repertoire structure alterations.

Receptor amplification or capture employed 5' RACE. Sequencing instrument: Illumina MiSeq. During library preparation, unique molecular identifiers were attached to individual cDNA molecules so that TCRs could be counted in a quantitative, reproducible way. As for the authors' bioinformatics: A median of roughly 100,000 TCRs per sample was observed, with a range of 23,224 to 690,600. The Decombinator software suite was used to annotate V, J and CDR3 in the TCR reads. Every sample was subsampled to the same number of TCRs (28,000) for the PS versus PT1 abundance plots. TCRs were defined as expanded if absent before sensitization and observed at least eight times at the 2-week time point. TCRdb reran the public reads through fastp at Q25 and MiXCR, keeping productive beta chains. Rows merge per CDR3 protein into single entries with the most common DNA and genes. The V and J calls, along with clone size, are taken from TCRdb and not from the paper's own processing. Recorded for this sample are tens of thousands of distinct CDR3 sequences; more than 7% of them occurred a single time. The ten largest make up under 3% of the sample.

Unfractionated whole blood was collected in Tempus Blood RNA tubes, and total RNA was extracted from that blood. Roughly 5 healthy volunteers served as TCR sequencing controls and were bled at day 0, 2 weeks and 6 weeks. The TCR originated in a male donor in good health.

DNA sequence: TGTGCCAGCAGCCAAGTCCTCATAACAGGGGGCTCTCACTATGGCTACACCTTC. Its coded protein is CASSQVLITGGSHYGYTF. The V and J segments used are TRBV3-1 and TRBJ1-2, with 9 junctional bases fitting TRBD1. Trimming accounts for 1 base at V and 3 bases at J, while the number of junction bases matched to no gene is 12. There are 18 amino acids in the CDR3, from cysteine to phenylalanine inclusive. Only CDR3 DNA is held: 54 bases, read in frame from base 1. Per the germline V gene (reference sequence), LGHDT is the CDR1 and YNNKEL is the CDR2. The full variable domain, with segments outside the CDR3 supplied by the reference TRBV3-1 and TRBJ1-2 proteins, appears as DTAVSQTPKYLVTQMGNDKSIKCEQNLGHDTMYWYKQDSKKFLKIMFSYNNKELIINETVPNRFSPKSPDKAHLNLHINSLELGDSAVYFCASSQVLITGGSHYGYTFGSGTRLTVV.